This record looks at one TCR beta chain sequence and its context. Its recognized antigen is unknown. Base qualities were left out, and no much larger clone turns up one base away. This sample was included in a study of spatial heterogeneity in lung cancer (dated by TCRdb to the late 2010s). About the investigation overall: Beta-chain transcripts were consistently detected in greater numbers than alpha-chain transcripts, which likely reflected higher beta-chain transcript abundance. In the raw uncorrected reads, each unique combination of TCR and UMI appeared more than ten times on average. In non-small cell lung cancer, the study made a quantitative comparison of TCR alpha and beta repertoires among multiple tumor regions, matched nontumor lung and blood. Both alpha and beta chains were TCR-sequenced in samples taken at surgery, namely 220 tumor regions, roughly 64 matched nontumor lung samples and just over 55 PBMC samples. Nonsynonymous mutation counts, determined by whole-exome sequencing of tumor tissue, were related to TCR repertoire features. Overall results and qualifications from the work: Ubiquitous expanded tumor TCRs were found in blood more often at tumor resection than at routine follow-up. Confirming at a functional level the hypothesis that regional TCRs recognize regional mutations was considered to require additional single-cell paired TCR alpha and beta sequencing.

Preparation of the library involved 5' RACE. The data were produced on a NextSeq 500. To allow correction of PCR and sequencing errors, the TCR library protocol tagged every TCR cDNA molecule with a unique molecular identifier. The source study handled its data this way. Decombinator tools were used for TCR identification, UMI-based error correction and CDR3 extraction. Expanded TCRs were defined as those above a frequency of 2 per 1,000, corresponding to the top 1% of the tumor frequency distribution. Renyi diversity was computed with the R vegan package after each repertoire had been subsampled 100 times to 5,000 TCRs. CDR3 similarity networks were built from amino acid triplet string-kernel similarity, connecting CDR3s with pairwise similarity above 0.82. TCRdb ran its own pipeline on the public reads, namely fastp trimming at Q25 and MiXCR clone calling, and kept in-frame beta chains. Every distinct CDR3 protein forms one entry, paired with its most common genes and DNA. The V and J calls reflect TCRdb's pipeline rather than the authors' work. Within this sample are 80,000 to 95,000 distinct CDR3 sequences, with roughly 8.7% of them counted one time only. The ten largest account for about 7% of the sample.

The germline V and J ends show losses of 1 base and 7 bases respectively, and no gene match explains 8 bases of the junction. Spanning cysteine to phenylalanine, the CDR3 consists of 15 amino acids. The DNA shown is the 45-base CDR3, in frame from base 1. CDR1 and CDR2, per the germline V gene (reference sequence), are DFQATT and SNEGSKA. The sample's time point label, decoded: sample taken at primary tumor resection. Without any cell sorting, TCR sequencing was performed on whole RNA extracted either from tumor and nontumor lung tissue or from cryopreserved PBMC samples. Samples were obtained from approximately 72 patients with early-stage, untreated non-small cell lung cancer from the lung TRACERx cohort. A patient was chosen for TCR sequencing only when enough RNA was available from at least two tumor regions.

This receptor chain uses TRBV20-1 and TRBJ2-4; the junction holds 9 bases that match TRBD2. The sequence came from a male donor with early-stage non-small cell lung cancer. Source: PBMCs, taken at surgery. In nucleotides, the sequence is TGCAGTGCTAGAGTTCCACTAGCGGGCGTCAACATTCAGTACTTC. Its protein is CSARVPLAGVNIQYF.